Each of the 23 T cell receptor beta chains below was sequenced from the same sample in a study of graft-versus-host responses after intestinal transplantation. Which antigens these TCRs recognize remains unknown. Generated by immunoSEQ multiplex PCR, the TCRdb table keeps only in-frame clones and is missing some. The sample contains tens of thousands of clones, roughly 88% of which appear only once. Specimen: unstimulated CD8+ T cells sorted from spleen or lymph node cells, collected before intestinal transplant. Source of these receptors: a human donor who received an intestinal transplant.

The V call is TRBV7-9, the J call TRBJ2-1, with D possibly matching TRBD1 (5 bases). The CDR3 loop spans 12 amino acids. Germline-derived CDR1 and CDR2 are SEHNR and FQNEAQ (reference sequence). V shed 8 bases and J shed 7 bases, with 12 bases lying between them. The CDR3 DNA is TGTGCCAGCTTTGGCAGGGCGAATGAGCAGTTCTTC. This sequence encodes CASFGRANEQFF.

The chain employs TRBV6-5 and TRBJ2-1; TRBD2 agrees at 9 bases. With 5 bases clipped from V and 2 bases from J, the junction kept 4 bases outside the gene matches. Germline V gene data show CDR1 as MNHEY and CDR2 as SVGAGI. This CDR3 has 15 amino acids. CDR3 residues: CASSQTSGPYNEQFF. Written as DNA, the CDR3 is TGTGCCAGCAGTCAGACTAGCGGCCCCTACAATGAGCAGTTCTTC.

This clone was found a few times. V usage is TRBV6-1 and J usage is TRBJ2-2, with 7 bases lining up with TRBD2. The ends lost 4 bases at V and 4 bases at J; junction bases unmatched: 6. CDR3 size: 15 residues. Per the germline V gene, CDR1 is MNHNS and CDR2 is SASEGT. The CDR3, as DNA: TGTGCCAGCAGTGGTGAGACTAGCAGCACCGGGGAGCTGTTTTTT. Its translation: CASSGETSSTGELFF.

The chain carries TRBV2 and TRBJ2-6, with D perhaps TRBD2 (5 bases). There are 16 residues in the CDR3. CDR1 and CDR2 from the germline V gene are SNHLY and FYNNEI. The V and J ends lost 10 bases and 0 bases respectively, with 16 bases between them. CDR3 nucleotides: TGTGCCACCCCTGCGGGCGCCAACTCTGGGGCCAACGTCCTGACTTTC. Protein: CATPAGANSGANVLTF. The complete variable domain, with remaining parts taken from reference TRBV2 and TRBJ2-6, reads EPEVTQTPSHQVTQMGQEVILRCVPISNHLYFYWYRQILGQKVEFLVSFYNNEISEKSEIFDDQFSVERPDGSNFTLKIRSTKLEDSAMYFCATPAGANSGANVLTFGAGSRLTVL.

The rearrangement uses TRBV19 and TRBJ1-1, with D unclear. V was pared by 7 bases and J by 3 bases, with 12 bases between. Germline lookup yields CDR1 LNHDA and CDR2 SQIVND (reference sequence). The CDR3 has 13 amino acids. CDR3 nucleotides: TGTGCCAGTACCCCTCCGGGTTACACTGAAGCTTTCTTT. Protein product: CASTPPGYTEAFF.

V and J are TRBV7-8 and TRBJ2-7, with a weak D call TRBD2 (6 bases). There are 14 residues in the CDR3. Germline CDR1 and CDR2: SGHVS and FQNEAQ. The V end lost 5 bases, the J end lost 4 bases, and 15 bases lay between the germline ends. CDR3 amino acids: CASSRPGGRYEQYF. The CDR3, as DNA: TGTGCCAGCAGCCGGCCCGGGGGAAGGTACGAGCAGTACTTC.

This rearrangement joins TRBV2 to TRBJ2-3; 8 positions agree with TRBD2. Germline V gene lookup returns CDR1 SNHLY and CDR2 FYNNEI. This CDR3 comprises 14 residues. V was clipped by 5 bases and J by 5 bases; unmatched bases: 6. Here the CDR3 DNA reads TGTGCCAGCAGTCCGGGACTAGGGGGAGATACGCAGTATTTT. Its translation: CASSPGLGGDTQYF.

The V gene is TRBV29-1, the J gene TRBJ2-1; 10 positions match TRBD2. CDR1 SQVTM and CDR2 ANQGSEA come from the germline V gene. Trimming removed 7 bases from V and 10 bases from J; junction bases left unmatched: 16. This CDR3 is 15 amino acids long. In DNA, the CDR3 is TGCAGCGCCGGGGGGAGGACTAGCGGAACCTCCGAGCAGTTCTTC. It is translated as CSAGGRTSGTSEQFF.

This chain's CDR3 is CASSFRDSKEETQYF. The CDR3 coding sequence is TGTGCCAGCAGCTTCCGGGACAGTAAAGAAGAGACCCAGTACTTC. The rearrangement uses TRBV13 and TRBJ2-5, with 7 bases lining up with TRBD1. Germline V gene lookup returns CDR1 PRHDT and CDR2 FYEKMQ (reference sequence). This CDR3 region has 15 residues. The J segment lost 3 bases and the V segment lost 3 bases, leaving 7 bases of the junction unmatched.

This clone was seen a handful of times. V is TRBV6-5 and J is TRBJ2-3; perhaps TRBD1 as D (6 bases). Germline-derived CDR1 and CDR2 are MNHEY and SVGAGI. Trimming stripped 8 bases from V and 6 bases from J, with 12 bases between. The CDR3 length is 12 residues. CDR3 nucleotides: TGTGCCAGCGGTTGGGGGCGCGATACGCAGTATTTT. Its protein product is CASGWGRDTQYF.

V and J are TRBV7-8 and TRBJ2-6; D is perhaps TRBD1 (6 bases). The germline gives CDR1 SGHVS, CDR2 FQNEAQ. The V and J ends lost 5 bases and 0 bases respectively, with 14 bases between them. CDR3 length equals 17 residues. The CDR3 DNA is TGTGCCAGCAGCCTGCCACAGGGAGACTCTGGGGCCAACGTCCTGACTTTC. Translating gives CASSLPQGDSGANVLTF.

This clone was detected only once. This chain connects TRBV6-1 to TRBJ1-2; 10 bases fit TRBD1. The germline gives CDR1 MNHNS, CDR2 SASEGT. J was trimmed by 8 bases and V by 1 base; bases with no gene match: 13. The CDR3 runs to 17 residues. This CDR3 is CASSEVVGGTGALGYTF. The CDR3, as DNA: TGTGCCAGCAGTGAAGTGGTAGGTGGGACAGGGGCCCTCGGCTACACCTTC.

The rearrangement uses TRBV6-1 and TRBJ1-4; no definite D call. Per germline, CDR1 MNHNS and CDR2 SASEGT. The ends were cut back, 6 bases at V and 7 bases at J, with 12 bases in the middle. The CDR3 has 13 residues. CDR3 amino acids: CASSAQVLEKLFF. The CDR3 DNA reads TGTGCCAGCAGCGCGCAAGTTCTTGAAAAACTGTTTTTT.

The V call is TRBV29-1, the J call TRBJ2-7; D possibly corresponds to TRBD1 (6 bases). V dropped 8 bases and J dropped 0 bases, with 11 bases sitting between them. Germline CDR1 is SQVTM and CDR2 is ANQGSEA. This CDR3 contains 12 residues. CDR3 in DNA: TGCAGCTACAGGGCCAGCTCCTACGAGCAGTACTTC. Its translation: CSYRASSYEQYF.

The DNA of the CDR3 is TGTGCCAGCAGCCCCCTCACCGGTGTTAGTGGTACGCAGTATTTT. As protein: CASSPLTGVSGTQYF. V gene TRBV2 combines with J gene TRBJ2-3; D gene ambiguous. Germline-derived CDR1 and CDR2 are SNHLY and FYNNEI. Trimming pared 6 bases from V and 8 bases from J, leaving 21 bases between. There are 15 residues in the CDR3.

The chain is built from TRBV16 and TRBJ1-1; no definite D call. V was shortened by 2 bases and J by 0 bases, with 10 bases between the two germline ends. Germline V lookup: CDR1 KGHSY, CDR2 FQNENV. The CDR3 length is 15 residues. The CDR3 DNA sequence: TGTGCCAGCAGCCAAGGAGGTGGGGTGAACACTGAAGCTTTCTTT. Its protein is CASSQGGGVNTEAFF. Looking up the rest from reference TRBV16 and TRBJ1-1 gives the full variable domain: GEEVAQTPKHLVRGEGQKAKLYCAPIKGHSYVFWYQQVLKNEFKFLISFQNENVFDETGMPKERFSAKCLPNSPCSLEIQATKLEDSAVYFCASSQGGGVNTEAFFGQGTRLTVV.

V usage is TRBV11-2 and J usage is TRBJ2-1, with TRBD2 matching over 10 bases. In germline, CDR1 is SGHAT, CDR2 FQNNGV. The length of the CDR3 is 16 residues. The V gene end was trimmed by 5 bases and the J gene end by 3 bases; junction bases not matched to a gene: 7. The chain's CDR3 is CASSQHLAGVYNEQFF. DNA for the CDR3: TGTGCCAGCAGCCAACACCTAGCGGGGGTCTACAATGAGCAGTTCTTC.

The chain is built from TRBV5-1 and TRBJ2-7, with 7 bases that match TRBD1. J gave up 4 bases and V 0 bases, and 1 base lay outside the gene matches. CDR3 length: 13 amino acids. The germline CDR1 and CDR2 sequences are SGHRS and YFSETQ. DNA for the CDR3: TGCGCCAGCAGCTTGGACAGGGGTTACGAGCAGTACTTC. Protein sequence: CASSLDRGYEQYF.

The V call is TRBV29-1, the J call TRBJ1-2; 7 bases match TRBD1. CDR3 length: 13 residues. V was clipped by 6 bases and J by 3 bases; unmatched bases: 7. CDR1 and CDR2 (germline): SQVTM, ANQGSEA. The CDR3 region is CSVNTGEHYGYTF. CDR3 DNA sequence: TGCAGCGTCAACACAGGGGAACACTATGGCTACACCTTC.

The chain has TRBV4-1 and TRBJ1-3; D perhaps matches TRBD1 (5 bases). Trimming pared 4 bases from V and 0 bases from J, leaving 10 bases between. This CDR3 spans 15 amino acids. Germline-derived CDR1 and CDR2 are MGHRA and YSYEKL. CDR3 sequence (DNA): TGCGCCAGCAGCCCCGGGGGGAACTCTGGAAACACCATATATTTT. This encodes CASSPGGNSGNTIYF.

The rearrangement joins TRBV7-9 to TRBJ2-5, with 14 bases matching TRBD2. This CDR3 contains 14 residues. The ends lost 4 bases at V and 7 bases at J; junction bases unmatched: 2. Germline CDR1 reads SEHNR; CDR2 reads FQNEAQ (reference sequence). The CDR3 loop is CASSSTSGGVTQYF. CDR3 DNA sequence: TGTGCCAGCAGCTCGACTAGCGGGGGGGTGACCCAGTACTTC. Filled out from reference TRBV7-9 and TRBJ2-5, the complete variable domain reads DTGVSQNPRHKITKRGQNVTFRCDPISEHNRLYWYRQTLGQGPEFLTYFQNEAQLEKSRLLSDRFSAERPKGSFSTLEIQRTEQGDSAMYLCASSSTSGGVTQYFGPGTRLLVL.

J is TRBJ2-7 and V is TRBV19, with D possibly being TRBD2 (5 bases). Trimming took 3 bases from V and 7 from J, leaving 13 bases between them. This CDR3 comprises 13 residues. Germline V CDR1 and CDR2: LNHDA, SQIVND (reference sequence). CDR3 nucleotides: TGTGCCAGTAGTATGTCTAGTCGAGGGGAGCAGTACTTC. Its protein is CASSMSSRGEQYF.

The genes are TRBV7-9 and TRBJ2-5; maybe TRBD2 (7 bases). Germline-derived CDR1 and CDR2 are SEHNR and FQNEAQ (reference sequence). Trimming took off 8 bases at V and 2 bases at J, with 18 bases between the two ends. The length of the CDR3 is 15 residues. The CDR3 DNA reads as TGTGCCAGCGGGGAGGGCAGGGGAGGTCAAGAGACCCAGTACTTC. This sequence encodes CASGEGRGGQETQYF.